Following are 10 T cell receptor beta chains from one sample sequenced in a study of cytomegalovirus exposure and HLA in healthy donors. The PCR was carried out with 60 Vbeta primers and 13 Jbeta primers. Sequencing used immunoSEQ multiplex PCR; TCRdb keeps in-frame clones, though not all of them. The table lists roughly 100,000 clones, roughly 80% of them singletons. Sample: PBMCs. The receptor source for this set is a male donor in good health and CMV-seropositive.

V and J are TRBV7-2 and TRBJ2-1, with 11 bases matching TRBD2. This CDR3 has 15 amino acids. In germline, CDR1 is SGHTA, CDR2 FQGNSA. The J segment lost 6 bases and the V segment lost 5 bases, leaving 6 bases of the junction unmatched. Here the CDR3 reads CASSALAGGFNEQFF. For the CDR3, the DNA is TGTGCCAGCAGCGCCTTAGCGGGAGGGTTCAATGAGCAGTTCTTC.

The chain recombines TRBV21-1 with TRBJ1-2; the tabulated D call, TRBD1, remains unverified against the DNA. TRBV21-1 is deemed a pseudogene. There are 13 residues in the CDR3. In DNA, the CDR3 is TGTGCCAGCAGCAAAATGACAGCCTTTGGCTACACCTTC. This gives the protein CASSKMTAFGYTF.

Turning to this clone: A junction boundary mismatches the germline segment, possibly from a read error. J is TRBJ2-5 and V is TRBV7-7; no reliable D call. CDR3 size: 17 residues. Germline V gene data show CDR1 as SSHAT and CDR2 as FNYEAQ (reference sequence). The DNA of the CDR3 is TGTGCTAGCAGCTTGCACCCATTTGGCAGCCCAAAAGAGGCCCAGTACTTC. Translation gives CASSLHPFGSPKEAQYF.

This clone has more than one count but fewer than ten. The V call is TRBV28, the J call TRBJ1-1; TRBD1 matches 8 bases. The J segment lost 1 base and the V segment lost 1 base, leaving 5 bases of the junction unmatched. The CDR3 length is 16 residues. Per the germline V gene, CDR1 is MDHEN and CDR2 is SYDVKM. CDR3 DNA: TGTGCCAGCAGTTTATCCCCAGGGGGCAGGAACACTGAAGCTTTCTTT. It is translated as CASSLSPGGRNTEAFF.

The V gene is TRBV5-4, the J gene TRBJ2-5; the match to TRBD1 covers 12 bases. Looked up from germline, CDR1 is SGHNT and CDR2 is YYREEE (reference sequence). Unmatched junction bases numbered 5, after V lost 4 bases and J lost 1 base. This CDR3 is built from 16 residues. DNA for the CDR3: TGTGCCAGCAGCGTCGGGACAGGGGGCGGCCAAGAGACCCAGTACTTC. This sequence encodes CASSVGTGGGQETQYF.

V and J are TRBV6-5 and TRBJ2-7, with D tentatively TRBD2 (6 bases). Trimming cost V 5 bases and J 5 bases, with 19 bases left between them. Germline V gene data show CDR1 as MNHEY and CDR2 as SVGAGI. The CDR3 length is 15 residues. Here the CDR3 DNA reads TGTGCCAGCAGTAAATGGACTAATGGTGCCAACGAGCAGTACTTC. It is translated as CASSKWTNGANEQYF.

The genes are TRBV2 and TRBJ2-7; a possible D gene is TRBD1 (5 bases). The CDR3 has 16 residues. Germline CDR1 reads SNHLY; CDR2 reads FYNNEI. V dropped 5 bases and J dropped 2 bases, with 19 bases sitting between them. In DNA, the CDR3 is TGTGCCAGCAGTTATAACGTTCAGGGAAGGGCCTACGAGCAGTACTTC. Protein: CASSYNVQGRAYEQYF.

The CDR3 DNA follows: TGTGCCAGCTCGGGGACAGGGGATTTTGAGACCCAGTACTTC. This sequence encodes CASSGTGDFETQYF. The rearrangement joins TRBV28 to TRBJ2-5; 10 bases align to TRBD1. The length of the CDR3 is 14 residues. The ends lost 8 bases at V and 5 bases at J; junction bases unmatched: 8. Germline loops: CDR1 MDHEN, CDR2 SYDVKM. The whole variable domain, remainder taken from reference TRBV28 and TRBJ2-5, is DVKVTQSSRYLVKRTGEKVFLECVQDMDHENMFWYRQDPGLGLRLIYFSYDVKMKEKGDIPEGYSVSREKKERFSLILESASTNQTSMYLCASSGTGDFETQYFGPGTRLLVL.

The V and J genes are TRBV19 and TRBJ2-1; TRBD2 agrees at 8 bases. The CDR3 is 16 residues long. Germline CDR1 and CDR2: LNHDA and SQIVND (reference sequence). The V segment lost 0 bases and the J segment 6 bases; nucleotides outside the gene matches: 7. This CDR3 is CASSIEAAGDGNEQFF. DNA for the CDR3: TGTGCCAGTAGTATAGAGGCAGCGGGAGACGGCAATGAGCAGTTCTTC.

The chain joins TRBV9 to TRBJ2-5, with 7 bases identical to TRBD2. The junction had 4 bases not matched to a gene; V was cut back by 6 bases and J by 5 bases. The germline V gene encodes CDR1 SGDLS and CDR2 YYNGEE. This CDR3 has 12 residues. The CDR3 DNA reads TGTGCCAGCAAAGGGGAGGGGGAGACCCAGTACTTC. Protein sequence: CASKGEGETQYF.